The clone carrying this T cell receptor (beta chain) was picked up one time. This sample's RNA came from whole unsorted tissue. Three rounds of nested PCR, following a modified ARM-PCR protocol, produced the TCRbeta library. TCRdb re-called the multiplex PCR reads through MiXCR, storing one row per CDR3 protein. Among about 200,000 distinct CDR3 sequences listed, about 71% were seen once. CDR1 and CDR2 (germline): SQVTM, ANQGSEA. The CDR3 runs to 12 residues. Trimming cost V 5 bases and J 7 bases, with 12 bases left between them. The record originates from a study of tumor and adjacent non-tumor tissue in lung cancer.

The source material was lung tumor tissue. The receptor's source is a man between 60 and 75 years old with non-small cell lung cancer. The chain couples TRBV29-1 to TRBJ2-1; weak D call: TRBD2 (5 bases). CDR3: CSVSSYYNEQFF. CDR3 coding DNA: TGCAGCGTTTCTAGCTATTATAATGAGCAGTTCTTC.